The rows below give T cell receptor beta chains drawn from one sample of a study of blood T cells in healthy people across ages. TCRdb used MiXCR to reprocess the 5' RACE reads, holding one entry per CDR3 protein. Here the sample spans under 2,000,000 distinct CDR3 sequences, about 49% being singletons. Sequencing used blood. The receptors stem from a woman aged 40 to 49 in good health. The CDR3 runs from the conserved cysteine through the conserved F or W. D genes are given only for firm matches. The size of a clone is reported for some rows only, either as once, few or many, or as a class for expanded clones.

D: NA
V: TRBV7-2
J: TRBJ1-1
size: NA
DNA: TGTGCCAGCAGCTTAACAGGGATCACTGAAGCTTTCTTT
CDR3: CASSLTGITEAFF

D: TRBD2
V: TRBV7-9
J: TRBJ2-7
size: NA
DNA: TGTGCCAGCAGCCCGAAGCGGGGGGGCTACAATGAGCAGTACTTC
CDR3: CASSPKRGGYNEQYF

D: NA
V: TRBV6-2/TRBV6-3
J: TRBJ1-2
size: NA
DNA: TGTGCCATATCGGACGGTAACTATGGCTACACCTTC
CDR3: CAISDGNYGYTF

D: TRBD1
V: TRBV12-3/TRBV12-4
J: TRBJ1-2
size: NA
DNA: TGTGCCAGCAGTTTGGTCTGGGGACAGGTTGGTGGCTACACCTTC
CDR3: CASSLVWGQVGGYTF

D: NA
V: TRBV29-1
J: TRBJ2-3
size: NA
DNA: TGCAGCGTTCACAGGGAGGCAGATACGCAGTATTTT
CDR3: CSVHREADTQYF

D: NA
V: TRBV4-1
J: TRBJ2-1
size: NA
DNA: TGCGCCAGCAGCCAAGGTGCCTACCCCCTACAACCCGATGACAATGAGCAGTTCTTC
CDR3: CASSQGAYPLQPDDNEQFF

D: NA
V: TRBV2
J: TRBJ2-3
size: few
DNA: TGTGCCAGCGCTCTAGCGCCTCCCACAGATACGCAGTATTTT
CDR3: CASALAPPTDTQYF

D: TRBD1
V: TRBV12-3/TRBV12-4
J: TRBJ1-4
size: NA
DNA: TGTGCCAGCAGTCCCGGACAGGGGGACCTTAATAATGAAAAACTGTTTTTT
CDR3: CASSPGQGDLNNEKLFF

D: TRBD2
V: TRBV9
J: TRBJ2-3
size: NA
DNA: TGTGCCAGCAGTCGTACTTCCACTAGCGGGGTTGGAGATACGCAGTATTTT
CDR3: CASSRTSTSGVGDTQYF

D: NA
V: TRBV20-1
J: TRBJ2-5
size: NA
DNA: TGCAGTGCTAGAAACCGAAGGGACTGGCAAGAGACCCAGTACTTC
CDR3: CSARNRRDWQETQYF

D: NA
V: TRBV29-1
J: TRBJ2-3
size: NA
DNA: TGCAGCGTTGGTTGGCAGCACACAGATACGCAGTATTTT
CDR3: CSVGWQHTDTQYF

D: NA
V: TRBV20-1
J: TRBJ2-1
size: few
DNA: TGCAGTGCTAGGGAGTCAGGGGACGTGCCCACTACCTACAATGAGCAGTTCTTC
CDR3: CSARESGDVPTTYNEQFF

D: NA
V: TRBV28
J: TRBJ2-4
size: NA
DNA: TGTGCCAGCGCTAAGGACAGGGAGGGTAAAAACATTCAGTACTTC
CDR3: CASAKDREGKNIQYF

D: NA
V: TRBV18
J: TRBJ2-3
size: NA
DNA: TGTGCCAGCTCACCAAGCAGGGGACGGGACACAGATACGCAGTATTTT
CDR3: CASSPSRGRDTDTQYF

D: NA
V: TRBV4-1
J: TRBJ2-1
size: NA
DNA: TGCGCCAGCAGCCTTCGCGGGGGGACAGGGAGCCACAATGAGCAGTTCTTC
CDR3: CASSLRGGTGSHNEQFF

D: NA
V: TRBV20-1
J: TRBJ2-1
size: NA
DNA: TGCAGTGCTCGAGACGAAGCTAGAGGGCACAATGAGCAGTTCTTC
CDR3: CSARDEARGHNEQFF

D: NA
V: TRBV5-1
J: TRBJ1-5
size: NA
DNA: TGCGCCAGCAGCCCGCCCGGGGGGAGGCGCAATCAGCCCCAGCATTTT
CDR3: CASSPPGGRRNQPQHF

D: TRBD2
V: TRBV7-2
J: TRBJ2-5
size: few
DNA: TGTGCCAGCAGCTTAAGCGGGGCAGGGAGAGAGCAGTACTTC
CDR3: CASSLSGAGREQYF

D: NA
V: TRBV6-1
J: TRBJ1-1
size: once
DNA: TGTGCCAGCTTAAGTAACCAGGGAACACCTGAAGCTTTCTTT
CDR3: CASLSNQGTPEAFF

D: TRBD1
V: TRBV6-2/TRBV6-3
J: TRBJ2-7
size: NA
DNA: TGTGCCAGCAGTGAGGGACAGGGAAACTACAATGAGCAGTACTTC
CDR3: CASSEGQGNYNEQYF